This T cell receptor (beta chain) is drawn from a study of tumor-infiltrating lymphocytes in oesophageal squamous cell carcinoma. This clonotype was found a few times. The junction shows a germline mismatch at one end, possibly a read error. Per the germline V gene, CDR1 is SGHTA and CDR2 is FQGNSA. The CDR3 runs to 15 residues. A single record per CDR3 protein comes from TCRdb applying MiXCR to the PCR reads. The sample shows 12,000 or so distinct CDR3 sequences, approximately 50% of them seen only once. Specimen: esophageal tumor tissue. The chain couples TRBV7-2 to TRBJ2-7; D is possibly TRBD1 (5 bases). The TCR comes from a female donor with esophageal squamous cell carcinoma. CDR3 sequence (DNA): TGTGCCAGCAGCCCCCAGGGTACCAATAATTCACCCCTCCACTTC. It translates to CASSPQGTNNSPLHF. The variable domain in full, completed from reference TRBV7-2 and TRBJ2-7, reads GAGVSQSPSNKVTEKGKDVELRCDPISGHTALYWYRQSLGQGLEFLIYFQGNSAPDKSGLPSDRFSAERTGGSVSTLTIQRTQQEDSAVYLCASSPQGTNNSPLHFGPGTRLTVT.